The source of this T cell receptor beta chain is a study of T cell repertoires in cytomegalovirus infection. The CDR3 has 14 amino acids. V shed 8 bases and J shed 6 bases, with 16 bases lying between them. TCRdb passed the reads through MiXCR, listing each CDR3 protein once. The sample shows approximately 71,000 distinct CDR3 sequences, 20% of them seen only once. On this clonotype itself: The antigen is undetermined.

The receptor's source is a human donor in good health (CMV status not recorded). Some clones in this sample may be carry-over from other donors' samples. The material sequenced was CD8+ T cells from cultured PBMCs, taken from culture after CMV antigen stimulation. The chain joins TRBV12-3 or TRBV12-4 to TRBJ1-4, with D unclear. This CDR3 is CASLPAGSDEKLFF. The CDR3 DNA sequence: TGTGCCAGCCTACCTGCGGGGTCTGATGAAAAACTGTTTTTT.